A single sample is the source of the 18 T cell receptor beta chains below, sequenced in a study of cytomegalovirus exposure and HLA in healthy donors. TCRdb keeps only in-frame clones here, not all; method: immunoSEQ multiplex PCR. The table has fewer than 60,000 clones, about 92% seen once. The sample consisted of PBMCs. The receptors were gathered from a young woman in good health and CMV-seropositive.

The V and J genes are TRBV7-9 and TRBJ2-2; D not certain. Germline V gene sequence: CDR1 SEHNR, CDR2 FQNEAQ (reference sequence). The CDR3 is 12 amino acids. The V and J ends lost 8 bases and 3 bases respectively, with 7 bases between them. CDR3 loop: CASGMYTGELFF. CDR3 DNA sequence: TGTGCCAGCGGCATGTACACCGGGGAGCTGTTTTTT. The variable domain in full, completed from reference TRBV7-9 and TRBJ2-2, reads DTGVSQNPRHKITKRGQNVTFRCDPISEHNRLYWYRQTLGQGPEFLTYFQNEAQLEKSRLLSDRFSAERPKGSFSTLEIQRTEQGDSAMYLCASGMYTGELFFGEGSRLTVL.

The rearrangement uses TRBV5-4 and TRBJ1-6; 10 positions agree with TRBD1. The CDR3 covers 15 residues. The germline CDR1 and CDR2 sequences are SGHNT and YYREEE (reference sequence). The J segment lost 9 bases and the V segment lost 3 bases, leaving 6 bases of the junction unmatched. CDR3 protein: CASSSGTGEGSPLHF. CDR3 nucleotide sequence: TGTGCCAGCAGCTCCGGGACAGGGGAAGGTTCACCCCTCCACTTT.

CDR3: CASSGQGLNQPQHF. For the CDR3, the DNA is TGTGCCAGCAGTGGACAGGGCCTCAATCAGCCCCAGCATTTT. The chain links TRBV27 to TRBJ1-5; 8 positions match TRBD1. J gave up 3 bases and V 5 bases, and 3 bases lay outside the gene matches. The V gene's germline CDR1 is MNHEY and CDR2 SMNVEV (reference sequence). This CDR3 spans 14 amino acids.

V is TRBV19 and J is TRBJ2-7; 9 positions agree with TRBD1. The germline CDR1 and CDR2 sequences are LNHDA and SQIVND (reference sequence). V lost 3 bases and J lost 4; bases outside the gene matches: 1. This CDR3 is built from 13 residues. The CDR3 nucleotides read TGTGCCAGTAGTATGGGACAGGGATACGAGCAGTACTTC. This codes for CASSMGQGYEQYF. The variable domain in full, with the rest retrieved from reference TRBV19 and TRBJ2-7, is DGGITQSPKYLFRKEGQNVTLSCEQNLNHDAMYWYRQDPGQGLRLIYYSQIVNDFQKGDIAEGYSVSREKKESFPLTVTSAQKNPTAFYLCASSMGQGYEQYFGPGTRLTVT.

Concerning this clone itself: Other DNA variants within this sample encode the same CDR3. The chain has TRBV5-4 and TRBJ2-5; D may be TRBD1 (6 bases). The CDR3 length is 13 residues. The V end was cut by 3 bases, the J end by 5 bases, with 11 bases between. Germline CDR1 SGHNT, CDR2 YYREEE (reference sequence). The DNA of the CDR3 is TGTGCCAGCAGCTCTGGTACAGGGGAGACCCAGTACTTC. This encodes CASSSGTGETQYF.

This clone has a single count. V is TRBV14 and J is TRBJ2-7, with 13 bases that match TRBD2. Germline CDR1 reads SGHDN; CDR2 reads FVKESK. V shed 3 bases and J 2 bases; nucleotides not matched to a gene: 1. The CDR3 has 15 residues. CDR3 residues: CASSQTSGGPYEQYF. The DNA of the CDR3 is TGTGCCAGCAGCCAGACTAGCGGGGGGCCCTACGAGCAGTACTTC.

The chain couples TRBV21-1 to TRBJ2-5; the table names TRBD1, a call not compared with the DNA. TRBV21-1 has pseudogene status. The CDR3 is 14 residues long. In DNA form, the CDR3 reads TGTGCCAGCGAGCACGGACAGCTGCAAGAGACCCAGTACTTC. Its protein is CASEHGQLQETQYF.

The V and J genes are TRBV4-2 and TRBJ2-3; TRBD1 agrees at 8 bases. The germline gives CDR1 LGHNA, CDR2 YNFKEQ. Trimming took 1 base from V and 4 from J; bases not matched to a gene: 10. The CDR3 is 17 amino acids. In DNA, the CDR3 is TGTGCCAGCAGCCAAGGAGGACAGGGTTCGGTGCCAGATACGCAGTATTTT. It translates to CASSQGGQGSVPDTQYF.

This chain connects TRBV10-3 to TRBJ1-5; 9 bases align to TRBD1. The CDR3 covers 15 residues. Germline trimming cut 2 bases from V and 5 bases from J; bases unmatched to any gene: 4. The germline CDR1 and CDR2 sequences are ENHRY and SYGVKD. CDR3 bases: TGTGCCATCAGTGAGGGGGGACAGGGCCATCAGCCCCAGCATTTT. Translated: CAISEGGQGHQPQHF.

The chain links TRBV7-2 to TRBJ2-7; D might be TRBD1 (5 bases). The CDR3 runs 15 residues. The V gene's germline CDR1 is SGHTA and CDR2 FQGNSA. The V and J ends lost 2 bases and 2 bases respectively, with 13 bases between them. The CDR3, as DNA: TGTGCCAGCAGCTTAAAGGGGCCGAACCCCTACGAGCAGTACTTC. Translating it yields CASSLKGPNPYEQYF.

CDR3 loop: CASSLVGTGGTEAFF. CDR3 in DNA: TGTGCCAGCAGTTTGGTTGGGACAGGGGGCACTGAAGCTTTCTTT. This chain joins TRBV27 and TRBJ1-1; the match to TRBD1 covers 11 bases. This CDR3 has 15 amino acids. Per the germline V gene, CDR1 is MNHEY and CDR2 is SMNVEV (reference sequence). After removal of 3 bases from V and 4 bases from J, the junction contained 4 bases not matched to a gene.

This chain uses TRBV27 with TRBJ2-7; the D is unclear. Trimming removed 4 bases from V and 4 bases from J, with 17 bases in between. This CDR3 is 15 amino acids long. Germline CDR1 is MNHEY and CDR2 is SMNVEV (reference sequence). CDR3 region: CASSYGSASKYEQYF. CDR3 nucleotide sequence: TGTGCCAGCAGTTACGGGTCGGCGAGTAAGTACGAGCAGTACTTC.

This chain's CDR3 is CASSRDRVDGYTF. The CDR3 nucleotides read TGTGCCAGCAGCCGGGACAGGGTGGATGGCTACACCTTC. The chain joins TRBV6-5 to TRBJ1-2; TRBD1 matches 9 bases. The CDR3 is made up of 13 amino acids. Germline loops: CDR1 MNHEY, CDR2 SVGAGI. V was clipped by 6 bases and J by 6 bases; unmatched bases: 5.

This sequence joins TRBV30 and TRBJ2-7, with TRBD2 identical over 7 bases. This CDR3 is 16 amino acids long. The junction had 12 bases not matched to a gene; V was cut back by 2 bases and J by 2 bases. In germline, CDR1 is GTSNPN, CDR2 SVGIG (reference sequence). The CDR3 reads CAWSLGLGGRTYEQYF. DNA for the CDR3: TGTGCCTGGAGTTTGGGACTGGGAGGGAGGACCTACGAGCAGTACTTC.

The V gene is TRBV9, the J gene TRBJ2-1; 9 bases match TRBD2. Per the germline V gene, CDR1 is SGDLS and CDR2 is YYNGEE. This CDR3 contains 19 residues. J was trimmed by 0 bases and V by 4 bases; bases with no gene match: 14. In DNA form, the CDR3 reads TGTGCCAGCAGCCACCATAGCGGGGGCCAATCAAGCTCCTACAATGAGCAGTTCTTC. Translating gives CASSHHSGGQSSSYNEQFF.

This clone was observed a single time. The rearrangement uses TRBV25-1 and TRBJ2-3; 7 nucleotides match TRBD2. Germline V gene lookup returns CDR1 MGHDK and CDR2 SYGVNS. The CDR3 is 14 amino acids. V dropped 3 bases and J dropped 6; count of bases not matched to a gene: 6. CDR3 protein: CASSERSGADTQYF. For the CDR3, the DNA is TGTGCCAGCAGTGAGCGGAGCGGGGCCGATACGCAGTATTTT.

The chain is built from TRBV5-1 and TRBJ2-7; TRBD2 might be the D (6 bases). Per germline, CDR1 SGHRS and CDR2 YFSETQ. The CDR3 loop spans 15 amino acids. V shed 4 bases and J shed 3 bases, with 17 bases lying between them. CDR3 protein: CASSPGTGEGYEQYF. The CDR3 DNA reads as TGCGCCAGCAGCCCTGGGACGGGAGAGGGCTACGAGCAGTACTTC.

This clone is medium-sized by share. The CDR3 reads CASSEGGETGELFF. The CDR3 DNA is TGTGCCAGCAGTGAAGGCGGTGAAACCGGGGAGCTGTTTTTT. The rearrangement joins TRBV25-1 to TRBJ2-2; D is ambiguous. V was shortened by 2 bases and J by 5 bases, with 9 bases between the two germline ends. CDR1 is MGHDK, CDR2 SYGVNS, per germline. The CDR3 runs 14 residues.